These 28 T cell receptor beta chains share one sample of origin, sequenced in a study of CD8 T cells in Susac syndrome. RNA in amounts of roughly 0.5 to 1 ug was reverse transcribed with random hexamers. TCRdb itself ran the immunoSEQ multiplex PCR reads through MiXCR, one entry per CDR3 protein. The table has approximately 150,000 distinct CDR3 sequences, roughly 76% seen once; the top ten hold more than 0.5%. The sequencing input was CD8+ T cells from PBMCs. The source is a human donor with multiple sclerosis.

The CDR3 is CASSITKNTEAFF. DNA for the CDR3: TGTGCCAGCAGTATAACCAAGAACACTGAAGCTTTCTTT. The rearrangement joins TRBV27 to TRBJ1-1; unclear D gene. CDR3 length: 13 amino acids. V shed 5 bases and J shed 1 base, with 8 bases lying between them. Germline CDR1 reads MNHEY; CDR2 reads SMNVEV (reference sequence).

This chain uses TRBV19 with TRBJ2-2; 8 positions match TRBD2. Germline assignment: CDR1 LNHDA and CDR2 SQIVND (reference sequence). The V gene end was trimmed by 9 bases and the J gene end by 6 bases; junction bases not matched to a gene: 9. The CDR3 extends over 14 amino acids. CDR3 nucleotide sequence: TGTGCCAGCACCCCGGGGGGGTTGGCCGGGGAGCTGTTTTTT. As protein: CASTPGGLAGELFF.

The V call is TRBV27, the J call TRBJ1-5, with D hard to call. Trimming removed 0 bases at V and 4 bases at J, with 4 bases between. The CDR3 sequence is 13 residues long. CDR1 and CDR2 from the germline V gene are MNHEY and SMNVEV (reference sequence). This chain's CDR3 is CASSLSRNQPQHF. Here the CDR3 DNA reads TGTGCCAGCAGTTTATCGAGGAATCAGCCCCAGCATTTT.

This rearrangement joins TRBV20-1 to TRBJ2-1; D is perhaps TRBD1 (6 bases). V lost 0 bases to trimming and J lost 4 bases, with 13 bases between them. The CDR3 length is 15 residues. Germline-derived CDR1 and CDR2 are DFQATT and SNEGSKA (reference sequence). The chain's CDR3 is CSARDLTGPYNEQFF. In DNA, the CDR3 is TGCAGTGCTAGAGATTTGACAGGCCCTTACAATGAGCAGTTCTTC.

V and J are TRBV5-6 and TRBJ2-7; the match to TRBD1 covers 8 bases. This CDR3 contains 17 residues. V was pared by 2 bases and J by 2 bases, with 12 bases of the junction left unmatched. Germline lookup yields CDR1 SGHDT and CDR2 YYEEEE. The DNA of the CDR3 is TGTGCCAGCAGCTTATCTAATCGACAGGGGACCACCTACGAGCAGTACGTC. Amino acids: CASSLSNRQGTTYEQYV.

The chain has TRBV4-1 and TRBJ2-7; D possibly uses TRBD1 or TRBD2 (6 bases each). Germline V gene data show CDR1 as MGHRA and CDR2 as YSYEKL. V lost 3 bases and J 9 bases, leaving 24 bases between the germline ends. The CDR3 is made up of 16 amino acids. This CDR3 reads CASSQTRGQGPPRQYF. DNA of the CDR3: TGCGCCAGCAGCCAGACTCGGGGGCAGGGCCCGCCGAGGCAGTACTTC.

The rearrangement joins TRBV13 to TRBJ2-7; unclear D gene. Between the trimmed V and J ends, which lost 5 bases and 6 bases, there was a span of 11 bases. Germline assignment: CDR1 PRHDT and CDR2 FYEKMQ (reference sequence). The CDR3 has 12 residues. The CDR3 DNA follows: TGTGCCAGCAGCCTGACTGACATCGAGCAGTACTTC. Translated: CASSLTDIEQYF.

V is TRBV5-8 and J is TRBJ2-7; TRBD2 might be the D (5 bases). Germline CDR1 SGHTS, CDR2 YDEGEE. The V gene lost 1 base and the J gene lost 3 bases, with 8 bases spanning the gap. The length of the CDR3 is 13 residues. The chain's CDR3 is CASSLREYYEQYF. Written as DNA, the CDR3 is TGTGCCAGCAGCTTGCGGGAATACTACGAGCAGTACTTC.

The DNA for the CDR3 is TGTGCCAGCAGCCCACGGGGGGGCCAGATTGCAGATACGCAGTATTTT. Translated: CASSPRGGQIADTQYF. The V call is TRBV7-3, the J call TRBJ2-3; TRBD2 aligns across 8 bases. CDR1 is SGHTA, CDR2 FQGTGA, per germline. The CDR3 runs 16 residues. The J segment lost 4 bases and the V segment lost 5 bases, leaving 11 bases of the junction unmatched.

As to this clonotype: The germline gene is not matched at one end of the junction; a read error may be the cause. The V and J genes are TRBV20-1 and TRBJ2-7; 11 positions match TRBD2. This CDR3 contains 19 residues. Per germline, CDR1 DFQATT and CDR2 SNEGSKA (reference sequence). The CDR3 DNA sequence: TGCAGTGCGAGAGCCCTACTAGCGGGGGTTACAACCCCACCTCACGAGCAGTACTTC. This encodes CSARALLAGVTTPPHEQYF.

The V gene is TRBV6-5, the J gene TRBJ2-3; 10 bases are a match to TRBD2. This CDR3 spans 17 amino acids. Losses at the gene ends were 0 bases for V and 7 bases for J; bases not matched to a gene: 10. Germline V gene sequence: CDR1 MNHEY, CDR2 SVGAGI. For the CDR3, the DNA is TGTGCCAGCAGTTACTCTACGCGAGCGGGAGGGCGGAATACGCAGTATTTT. Translating it yields CASSYSTRAGGRNTQYF.

V gene TRBV12-5 combines with J gene TRBJ2-2, with D unclear. CDR1 and CDR2 (germline): LGHNT, FRNRAP. Deletions cut 2 bases from V and 4 bases from J, with 11 bases between. The CDR3 contains 15 residues. The CDR3 sequence is CASGLYPETTGELFF. The CDR3 nucleotides are TGTGCTAGTGGTTTGTATCCAGAAACCACCGGGGAGCTGTTTTTT.

The genes are TRBV7-3 and TRBJ2-1, with D unresolved. Germline V gives CDR1 SGHTA, CDR2 FQGTGA. V lost 0 bases, J lost 0 bases, and 12 bases lay in between. There are 17 residues in the CDR3. This CDR3 is CASSLTPDGSSYNEQFF. The CDR3 nucleotides are TGTGCCAGCAGCTTAACTCCGGACGGAAGCTCCTACAATGAGCAGTTCTTC.

The V and J genes are TRBV2 and TRBJ1-2, with 8 bases identical to TRBD1. The CDR3 is made up of 15 amino acids. Germline-derived CDR1 and CDR2 are SNHLY and FYNNEI. V trimming: 2 bases; J trimming: 4 bases; junction bases outside the gene matches: 6. The CDR3 loop reads CASSETRGQGYGYTF. The DNA for the CDR3 is TGTGCCAGCAGTGAAACCAGGGGGCAAGGCTATGGCTACACCTTC.

V and J are TRBV15 and TRBJ1-1; D is undetermined. CDR1 and CDR2 (germline): LNHNV, YYDKDF (reference sequence). The length of the CDR3 is 14 residues. Trimming pared 7 bases from V and 0 bases from J, leaving 12 bases between. The CDR3 here is CATISNVLNTEAFF. CDR3 DNA sequence: TGTGCCACCATCTCCAACGTTTTGAACACTGAAGCTTTCTTT.

The chain employs TRBV7-9 and TRBJ2-1, with D perhaps assigned TRBD1 or TRBD2 (5 bases each). CDR3 length: 14 amino acids. Trimming pared 5 bases from V and 5 bases from J, leaving 13 bases between. Germline CDR1 and CDR2: SEHNR and FQNEAQ (reference sequence). The CDR3 bases are TGTGCCAGCAGCCCCGAATGGGGGAACAATGAGCAGTTCTTC. Amino acid sequence: CASSPEWGNNEQFF.

The chain recombines TRBV18 with TRBJ1-6; TRBD1 might be the D (5 bases). Trimming shortened V by 3 bases and J by 8 bases, and 8 bases separated the two germline ends. Germline CDR1 and CDR2: KGHSH and LQKENI. There are 13 residues in the CDR3. CDR3 in amino acids: CASSPRVHSPLHF. The CDR3 DNA reads as TGTGCCAGCTCACCCAGGGTCCATTCACCCCTCCACTTT.

This clonotype appeared once. The V and J genes are TRBV5-1 and TRBJ2-7, with a tentative D call TRBD1 (5 bases). Trimming removed 7 bases at V and 4 bases at J, with 12 bases between. The CDR3 totals 12 residues. In germline, CDR1 is SGHRS, CDR2 YFSETQ. The CDR3: CASQGDGYEQYF. CDR3 coding DNA: TGCGCCAGCCAGGGCGACGGGTACGAGCAGTACTTC.

J is TRBJ2-7 and V is TRBV7-9; the match to TRBD2 covers 13 bases. Per germline, CDR1 SEHNR and CDR2 FQNEAQ (reference sequence). V shed 7 bases and J 2 bases; nucleotides not matched to a gene: 2. This CDR3 region has 14 residues. In DNA, the CDR3 is TGTGCCAGCACCGGACTAGCGGGGGCCTACGAGCAGTACTTC. Protein product: CASTGLAGAYEQYF.

This clonotype occurred once. The chain carries TRBV20-1 and TRBJ2-1; 8 bases align to TRBD1. The CDR3 is 15 residues long. V lost 6 bases to trimming and J lost 8 bases; unmatched junction nucleotides: 15. CDR1 is DFQATT and CDR2 is SNEGSKA in the germline V gene (reference sequence). CDR3 sequence reads: CSASVTGASIHEQFF. DNA for the CDR3: TGCAGTGCCAGCGTGACAGGGGCCTCCATACATGAGCAGTTCTTC.

V is TRBV27 and J is TRBJ2-7; D might be TRBD2 (6 bases). CDR1 and CDR2 from the germline V gene are MNHEY and SMNVEV (reference sequence). V dropped 4 bases and J dropped 3 bases, with 16 bases sitting between them. The CDR3 spans 15 residues. The CDR3 loop is CASSSLPGGLYEQYF. As DNA, the CDR3 is TGTGCCAGCAGTTCCCTCCCCGGGGGTCTCTACGAGCAGTACTTC.

This CDR3 reads CASSARLALPYEQYF. As DNA, the CDR3 is TGTGCCAGCAGCGCCCGACTAGCCTTACCCTACGAGCAGTACTTC. The chain recombines TRBV9 with TRBJ2-7; TRBD2 aligns across 7 bases. This CDR3 has 15 amino acids. Germline CDR1 SGDLS, CDR2 YYNGEE. Trimming removed 3 bases from V and 2 bases from J; junction bases left unmatched: 8.

The chain recombines TRBV7-6 with TRBJ1-3; D possibly corresponds to TRBD1 (5 bases). Trimming removed 1 base at V and 2 bases at J, with 12 bases between. The CDR3 loop spans 16 amino acids. In germline, CDR1 is SGHVS, CDR2 FNYEAQ. In DNA, the CDR3 is TGTGCCAGCAGCTTAGATTGGCAGGGCCCTGGAAACACCATATATTTT. Amino acid sequence: CASSLDWQGPGNTIYF. The full variable domain, its missing parts supplied by reference TRBV7-6 and TRBJ1-3, is GAGVSQSPRYKVTKRGQDVALRCDPISGHVSLYWYRQALGQGPEFLTYFNYEAQQDKSGLPNDRFSAERPEGSISTLTIQRTEQRDSAMYRCASSLDWQGPGNTIYFGEGSWLTVV.

This sequence joins TRBV6-5 and TRBJ2-1; the D is unclear. Germline loops: CDR1 MNHEY, CDR2 SVGAGI. The CDR3 contains 13 residues. Trimming removed 10 bases at V and 7 bases at J, with 17 bases between. CDR3 sequence reads: CATQPSLVNEQFF. The CDR3 nucleotides read TGTGCCACCCAGCCAAGTCTAGTTAATGAGCAGTTCTTC.

This clonotype was seen a handful of times. The rearrangement joins TRBV7-9 to TRBJ2-7; D unclear. V lost 7 bases to trimming and J lost 0 bases, with 4 bases between them. Germline loops: CDR1 SEHNR, CDR2 FQNEAQ (reference sequence). This CDR3 contains 11 residues. CDR3 sequence: CASTSSYEQYV. The CDR3, as DNA: TGTGCCAGCACCAGCTCCTACGAGCAGTACGTC.

The chain is built from TRBV6-5 and TRBJ2-2, with no clear D. The CDR3 totals 15 residues. Per germline, CDR1 MNHEY and CDR2 SVGAGI. The germline V and J ends were trimmed by 0 bases and 4 bases, with 9 bases remaining between them. CDR3 sequence: CASSYSPRSTGELFF. The CDR3, as DNA: TGTGCCAGCAGTTACTCTCCTCGGTCCACCGGGGAGCTGTTTTTT.

The chain uses TRBV20-1 and TRBJ2-1, with D tentatively TRBD2 (6 bases). Germline values: CDR1 DFQATT, CDR2 SNEGSKA (reference sequence). V was clipped by 0 bases and J by 7 bases, with 16 bases between them. The CDR3 contains 15 residues. CDR3 DNA: TGCAGTGCTAGAGATCAGGAACTAGCTAGTAATGAGCAGTTCTTC. This codes for CSARDQELASNEQFF.

The chain is built from TRBV7-8 and TRBJ1-5, with TRBD1 matching 9 bases. The CDR3 is made up of 16 amino acids. Germline assignment: CDR1 SGHVS and CDR2 FQNEAQ. V gave up 5 bases and J gave up 2 bases; unmatched junction bases: 7. CDR3 region: CASSRTGAGGNQPQHF. The CDR3 DNA sequence: TGTGCCAGCAGCAGGACAGGGGCAGGTGGCAATCAGCCCCAGCATTTT.